These 5 T cell receptor beta chains were sequenced from one sample in a study of T cells in Graves' hyperthyroidism and ophthalmopathy. The source material, RNA transcripts, was used to amplify TCR beta CDR3 regions. The HTBI set primed first-round TCR CDR3 RT-PCR. TCRdb reprocessed the multiplex PCR reads via MiXCR and lists one record per CDR3 protein. The sample lists 560,000 or so distinct CDR3 sequences; under 60% were seen once. The sequencing sample was made of peripheral blood or thyroid tissue (not recorded which). The receptors were sampled from a woman younger than 35 with Graves' hyperthyroidism.

The chain uses TRBV7-6 and TRBJ1-3; no clear D gene. V was shortened by 5 bases and J by 0 bases, with 11 bases between the two germline ends. The germline CDR1 and CDR2 sequences are SGHVS and FNYEAQ. The CDR3 consists of 15 residues. As DNA, the CDR3 is TGTGCCAGCAGCCCGGGGAGTCACTCTGGAAACACCATATATTTT. Amino acid sequence: CASSPGSHSGNTIYF.

This clonotype has ten or more counts. CDR3 DNA sequence: TGCAGCGTTGAAGGATGGGAGAACACTGAAGCTTTCTTT. Amino acids: CSVEGWENTEAFF. The chain combines TRBV29-1 with TRBJ1-1, with D unclear. Trimming removed 1 base from V and 1 base from J, with 7 bases in between. There are 13 residues in the CDR3. CDR1 is SQVTM and CDR2 is ANQGSEA in the germline V gene.

The rearrangement uses TRBV24-1 and TRBJ2-5; 7 bases fit TRBD1. Germline V gene data show CDR1 as KGHDR and CDR2 as SFDVKD. The CDR3 is 15 residues long. Unmatched junction bases numbered 14, after V lost 5 bases and J lost 9 bases. CDR3 bases: TGTGCCACCAGTGGCGCGACAGGGATCGTGGAGGCCCAGTACTTC. Protein: CATSGATGIVEAQYF.

Remarks on this clonotype: The germline gene is not matched at one end of the junction; a read error may be the cause. The rearrangement links TRBV6-1 to TRBJ1-2, with 7 bases identical to TRBD1. Germline loops: CDR1 MNHNS, CDR2 SASEGT. This CDR3 has 15 amino acids. The CDR3, as DNA: TGTGCCAGCAGTCCTGGACAGGCAGTAAACTATGGCCACACCTTC. It codes for CASSPGQAVNYGHTF.

This clonotype appeared a single time. The chain employs TRBV15 and TRBJ2-5; D not resolved. Trimming left V 6 bases short and J 5 bases short, with 10 bases between. Germline V gene data show CDR1 as LNHNV and CDR2 as YYDKDF (reference sequence). CDR3 length: 12 amino acids. The CDR3 protein is CATRRTAETQYF. The DNA for the CDR3 is TGTGCCACCAGGAGGACGGCCGAGACCCAGTACTTC.